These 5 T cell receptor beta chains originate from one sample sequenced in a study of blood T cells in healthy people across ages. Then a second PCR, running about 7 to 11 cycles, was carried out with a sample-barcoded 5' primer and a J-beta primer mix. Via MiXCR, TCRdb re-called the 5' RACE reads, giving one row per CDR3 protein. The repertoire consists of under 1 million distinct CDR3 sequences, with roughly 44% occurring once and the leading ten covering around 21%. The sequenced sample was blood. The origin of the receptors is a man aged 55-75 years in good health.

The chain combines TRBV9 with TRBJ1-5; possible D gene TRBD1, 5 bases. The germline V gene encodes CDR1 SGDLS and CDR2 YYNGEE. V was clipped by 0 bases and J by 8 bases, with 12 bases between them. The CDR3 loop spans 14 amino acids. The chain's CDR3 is CASSVGGTGEPQHF. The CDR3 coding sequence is TGTGCCAGCAGCGTAGGGGGGACCGGTGAGCCCCAGCATTTT.

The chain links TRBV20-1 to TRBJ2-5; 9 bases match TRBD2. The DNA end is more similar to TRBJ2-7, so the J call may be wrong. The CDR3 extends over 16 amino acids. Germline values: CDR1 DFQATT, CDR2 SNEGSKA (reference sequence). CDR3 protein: CSARDSTSGIDYEQYF. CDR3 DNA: TGCAGTGCTAGAGATTCGACTAGCGGTATAGACTACGAGCAGTACTTC.

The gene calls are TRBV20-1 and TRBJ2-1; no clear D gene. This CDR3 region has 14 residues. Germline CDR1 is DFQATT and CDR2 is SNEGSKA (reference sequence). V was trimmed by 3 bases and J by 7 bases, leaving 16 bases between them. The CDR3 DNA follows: TGCAGTGCTAGGCAGCCGGGTTTGGGGAATGAGCAGTTCTTC. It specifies CSARQPGLGNEQFF.

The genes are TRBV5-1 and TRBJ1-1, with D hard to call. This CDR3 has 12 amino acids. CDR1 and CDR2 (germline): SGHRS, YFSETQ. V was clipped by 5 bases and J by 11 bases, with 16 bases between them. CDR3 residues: CASRHDTADAFF. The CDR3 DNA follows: TGCGCCAGCAGACATGACACGGCCGATGCTTTCTTT.

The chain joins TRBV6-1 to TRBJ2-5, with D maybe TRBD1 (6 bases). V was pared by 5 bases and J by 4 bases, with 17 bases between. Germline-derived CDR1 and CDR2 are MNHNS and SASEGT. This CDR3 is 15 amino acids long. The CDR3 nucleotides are TGTGCCAGCAGTTCCCAACAGGGAATCATAGAGACCCAGTACTTC. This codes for CASSSQQGIIETQYF.